These T cell receptor beta chains were read from a single sample in a study of T-cell reconstitution after alpha-beta-depleted transplantation in children. One entry per CDR3 protein results from TCRdb running MiXCR on the PCR reads. The sample comprises around 600,000 distinct CDR3 sequences, around a sixth of which are singletons, and over 0.95% rests with the top ten. The material was PBMCs from the stem cell graft donor, obtained from the stem cell graft. These receptors all stem from a human donor who donated a stem cell graft to a child with acute myeloid leukemia. Both conserved end residues are part of each CDR3. Each record gives: J gene, clone size, V gene, D gene, CDR3 protein, CDR3 DNA. D genes are given only for firm matches. A clone size is listed for some rows: how often the clone was seen (once, few, many), or a class if it is expanded.

TRBJ2-2 | few | TRBV7-9 | TRBD1 | CASSYSGTGNTGELFF | TGTGCCAGCAGCTATTCCGGGACAGGGAACACCGGGGAGCTGTTTTTT
TRBJ2-7 | many | TRBV6-2/TRBV6-3 | . | CASSYSVYEQYF | TGTGCCAGCAGTTACTCCGTCTACGAGCAGTACTTC
TRBJ1-2 | many | TRBV27 | . | CASSLSPRYYGYTF | TGTGCCAGCAGTTTATCGCCACGATACTATGGCTACACCTTC
TRBJ1-2 | many | TRBV13 | . | CASGNRAHGYTF | TGTGCCAGCGGCAACAGGGCGCATGGCTACACCTTC
TRBJ2-1 | many | TRBV6-5 | . | CASSYPRSGDNEQFF | TGTGCCAGCAGTTACCCGAGAAGCGGTGACAATGAGCAGTTCTTC
TRBJ2-6 | . | TRBV6-1 | . | CASAEQGGLSGANVLTF | TGTGCCAGCGCCGAGCAGGGGGGACTCTCTGGGGCCAACGTCCTGACTTTC
TRBJ1-5 | . | TRBV20-1 | . | CSASAEISNQPQHF | TGCAGTGCTAGTGCAGAAATTAGCAATCAGCCCCAGCATTTT
TRBJ2-1 | many | TRBV7-2 | TRBD2 | CASSFSGGVGNEQFF | TGTGCCAGCAGCTTTAGCGGGGGGGTTGGCAATGAGCAGTTCTTC
TRBJ2-5 | few | TRBV5-5 | TRBD1 | CASSLGPGQQETQYF | TGTGCCAGCAGCCTTGGTCCGGGACAGCAAGAGACCCAGTACTTC
TRBJ1-2 | once | TRBV7-2 | . | CASSLVSYYGYTF | TGTGCCAGCAGCTTAGTTAGCTACTATGGCTACACCTTC
TRBJ2-3 | many | TRBV9 | . | CASSAERDTQYF | TGTGCCAGCAGCGCAGAAAGGGATACGCAGTATTTT
TRBJ2-7 | few | TRBV7-2 | TRBD1 | CASSLIRGQGSYEQYF | TGTGCCAGCAGCTTAATTAGGGGGCAGGGTAGCTACGAGCAGTACTTC
TRBJ2-5 | . | TRBV12-3/TRBV12-4 | . | CASSFPTQETQYF | TGTGCCAGCAGTTTTCCCACGCAAGAGACCCAGTACTTC
TRBJ1-3 | . | TRBV7-9 | TRBD1 | CASSTTGSTIYF | TGTGCCAGCAGCACGACAGGGAGCACCATATATTTT
TRBJ2-6 | . | TRBV7-8 | . | CATSFLGGGANVLTF | TGTGCCACCAGCTTCTTGGGAGGTGGGGCCAACGTCCTGACTTTC
TRBJ2-2 | . | TRBV11-1 | . | CASSSRSRWGVDTGELFF | TGTGCCAGCAGCTCTCGTTCCCGGTGGGGTGTGGACACCGGGGAGCTGTTTTTT
TRBJ2-5 | many | TRBV6-5 | . | CASSWTERQETQYF | TGTGCCAGCAGTTGGACAGAAAGACAAGAGACCCAGTACTTC
TRBJ2-7 | few | TRBV5-1 | . | CASSFNQYEQYF | TGCGCCAGCAGCTTCAATCAGTACGAGCAGTACTTC
TRBJ1-1 | many | TRBV15 | . | CATSRDLRTGAFF | TGTGCCACCAGCAGAGATTTACGGACGGGAGCTTTCTTT
TRBJ1-2 | many | TRBV6-5 | TRBD1 | CASSRGTGVPWGYGYTF | TGTGCCAGCAGCCGCGGGACAGGGGTGCCGTGGGGCTATGGCTACACCTTC
TRBJ1-4 | . | TRBV11-2 | . | CASSFKWGATNEKLFF | TGTGCCAGCAGCTTCAAGTGGGGGGCAACTAATGAAAAACTGTTTTTT
TRBJ1-1 | many | TRBV20-1 | . | CSARDRVSTEAFF | TGCAGTGCTAGAGACAGGGTTTCGACTGAAGCTTTCTTT
TRBJ2-1 | many | TRBV6-4 | TRBD2 | CASSDSSSGGSYNEQFF | TGTGCCAGCAGTGACTCGTCTAGCGGGGGATCCTACAATGAGCAGTTCTTC
TRBJ1-2 | . | TRBV20-1 | TRBD1 | CCALGTGGSANYGYTF | TGCTGTGCTCTAGGGACAGGGGGCTCCGCTAACTATGGCTACACCTTC
TRBJ2-5 | . | TRBV12-3/TRBV12-4 | . | CASSLRHQETQYF | TGTGCCAGCAGTTTAAGGCACCAAGAGACCCAGTACTTC
TRBJ1-5 | many | TRBV29-1 | TRBD1 | CSGAQGADQPQHF | TGCAGCGGGGCACAGGGGGCGGATCAGCCCCAGCATTTT
TRBJ2-1 | many | TRBV29-1 | . | CSVERSYDYNEQFF | TGCAGCGTTGAGAGGTCCTATGACTACAATGAGCAGTTCTTC
TRBJ2-3 | many | TRBV29-1 | . | CSVEGQYKVTQYF | TGCAGCGTTGAAGGACAGTATAAGGTTACGCAGTATTTT
TRBJ2-2 | many | TRBV29-1 | . | CSVGQSGELFF | TGCAGCGTCGGACAGTCCGGGGAGCTGTTTTTT
TRBJ2-7 | few | TRBV5-1 | . | CASSWGAEEQYF | TGCGCCAGCAGCTGGGGGGCAGAAGAGCAGTACTTC
TRBJ1-5 | . | TRBV20-1 | TRBD1 | CTAHRQGGNQPQHF | TGCACTGCTCATAGACAGGGGGGCAATCAGCCCCAGCATTTT
TRBJ1-2 | many | TRBV7-8 | . | CASSLRGERGYTF | TGTGCCAGCAGCTTAAGGGGGGAGAGGGGCTACACCTTC
TRBJ1-2 | . | TRBV27 | . | CASGLVDGNYGYTF | TGTGCCAGCGGTTTAGTGGACGGGAACTATGGCTACACCTTC
TRBJ1-4 | few | TRBV27 | . | CASSPGAEELNEKLFF | TGTGCCAGCAGTCCCGGGGCAGAGGAACTTAATGAAAAACTGTTTTTT